Listed below are T cell receptor beta chains from one sample, sequenced in a study of blood T cells in healthy people across ages. Via MiXCR, TCRdb re-called the 5' RACE reads, giving one row per CDR3 protein. Of approximately 820,000 distinct CDR3 sequences listed, under 55% are singletons. The sequencing input was blood. These receptors came from a man aged 55 to 70 in good health. Both conserved end residues are part of each CDR3. D genes are given only for firm matches. The size of a clone is reported for some rows only, either as once, few or many, or as a class for expanded clones.

abundance,j_gene,len,d_gene,v_gene,CDR3aa,CDR3nt
.,TRBJ2-5,14,.,TRBV12-3/TRBV12-4,CASSVGQSVGQQYF,TGTGCCAGCAGTGTAGGACAGAGCGTTGGGCAGCAGTACTTC
.,TRBJ2-7,16,TRBD2,TRBV24-1,CATSDLRSGVPYEQYF,TGTGCCACCAGTGATTTGCGCAGCGGGGTACCCTACGAGCAGTACTTC
few,TRBJ1-4,15,TRBD1,TRBV7-2,CASSIGDRADEKLFF,TGTGCCAGCAGCATAGGGGACAGGGCGGATGAAAAACTGTTTTTT
.,TRBJ1-2,13,TRBD1,TRBV20-1,CSAATGGKDGYTF,TGCAGTGCTGCAACAGGGGGCAAGGATGGCTACACCTTC
.,TRBJ2-3,12,TRBD1,TRBV7-2,CASSSGGHTQYF,TGTGCCAGCAGCTCAGGGGGACATACGCAGTATTTT
few,TRBJ2-7,14,.,TRBV2,CASTARRTPYEQYF,TGTGCCAGCACGGCCAGAAGGACCCCCTACGAGCAGTACTTC
few,TRBJ1-2,14,TRBD1,TRBV20-1,CSAEDRGLNYGYTF,TGCAGTGCTGAAGACAGGGGGCTCAACTATGGCTACACCTTC
.,TRBJ2-7,15,TRBD2,TRBV6-1,CASSPGEGSYNEQYF,TGTGCCAGCAGTCCGGGGGAGGGCTCCTACAATGAGCAGTACTTC
.,TRBJ2-7,15,TRBD2,TRBV7-2,CASSRSGTNPYEQYF,TGTGCCAGCAGCCGTTCCGGGACTAATCCCTACGAGCAGTACTTC
.,TRBJ1-2,16,.,TRBV12-3/TRBV12-4,CASTRGGRGYNYGYTF,TGTGCCAGCACCCGAGGCGGCAGGGGATACAACTATGGCTACACCTTC
.,TRBJ1-2,14,.,TRBV5-1,CASSLGVEGYGYTF,TGCGCCAGCAGCTTGGGGGTCGAGGGATATGGCTACACCTTC
.,TRBJ1-5,15,.,TRBV12-5,CASGLYSQPNQPQHF,TGTGCTAGTGGTTTGTACTCTCAGCCCAATCAGCCCCAGCATTTT
few,TRBJ2-7,14,.,TRBV12-3/TRBV12-4,CASSPQGNTHEQYF,TGTGCCAGCAGTCCACAGGGAAATACCCACGAGCAGTACTTC
.,TRBJ2-5,14,TRBD2,TRBV4-1,CASSPRDYQETQYF,TGCGCCAGCAGCCCCCGGGACTATCAAGAGACCCAGTACTTC
.,TRBJ1-5,14,.,TRBV28,CASSLSKSNQPQHF,TGTGCCAGCAGCCTGAGCAAAAGCAATCAGCCCCAGCATTTT
.,TRBJ2-7,14,TRBD2,TRBV2,CASRRTSGGHEQYF,TGTGCCAGCAGGAGGACTAGCGGGGGGCATGAGCAGTACTTC
few,TRBJ2-3,15,.,TRBV20-1,CSAPRLDESTDTQYF,TGCAGTGCTCCCCGACTAGACGAAAGCACAGATACGCAGTATTTT
many,TRBJ1-1,11,.,TRBV20-1,CSARRDTEAFF,TGCAGTGCTAGGAGGGACACTGAAGCTTTCTTT
.,TRBJ2-1,17,.,TRBV4-2,CASSQERRRSSYNEQFF,TGTGCCAGCAGCCAAGAAAGACGGAGGAGCTCCTACAATGAGCAGTTCTTC
.,TRBJ2-2,14,TRBD1,TRBV6-6,CASSGQGAVGELFF,TGTGCCAGCAGTGGACAGGGGGCCGTCGGGGAGCTGTTTTTT
few,TRBJ2-7,13,TRBD1,TRBV29-1,CSVETGAAYEQYF,TGCAGCGTTGAAACAGGGGCGGCCTACGAGCAGTACTTC
.,TRBJ1-2,17,TRBD1,TRBV6-5,CASSYSEGATTNYGYTF,TGTGCCAGCAGTTACTCGGAGGGGGCAACAACTAACTATGGCTACACCTTC
many,TRBJ2-7,13,.,TRBV6-6,CASSYYPADEQYF,TGTGCCAGCAGTTATTACCCAGCCGACGAGCAGTACTTC
.,TRBJ2-3,13,.,TRBV6-6,CASSPHTGDTQYF,TGTGCCAGCAGCCCTCACACCGGGGATACGCAGTATTTT
.,TRBJ2-5,15,.,TRBV20-1,CSARDISRVRETQYF,TGCAGTGCTAGAGATATCTCCCGGGTACGAGAGACCCAGTACTTC